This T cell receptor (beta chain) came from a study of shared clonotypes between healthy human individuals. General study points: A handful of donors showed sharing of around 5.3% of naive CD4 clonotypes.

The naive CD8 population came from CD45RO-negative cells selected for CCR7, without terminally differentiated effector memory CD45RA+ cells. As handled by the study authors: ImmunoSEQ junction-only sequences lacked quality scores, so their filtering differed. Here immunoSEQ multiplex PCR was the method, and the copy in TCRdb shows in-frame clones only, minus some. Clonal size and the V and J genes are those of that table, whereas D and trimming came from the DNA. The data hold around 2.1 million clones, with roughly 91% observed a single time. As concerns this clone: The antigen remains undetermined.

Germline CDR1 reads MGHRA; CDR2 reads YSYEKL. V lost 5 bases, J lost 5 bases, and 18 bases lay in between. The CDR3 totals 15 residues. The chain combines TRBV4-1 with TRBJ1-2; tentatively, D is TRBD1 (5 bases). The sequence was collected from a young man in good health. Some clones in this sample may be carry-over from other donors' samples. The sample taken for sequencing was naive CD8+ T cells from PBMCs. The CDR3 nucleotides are TGCGCCAGCAGCGGGCGGGGAGGGGAAAATTATGGCTACACCTTC. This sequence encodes CASSGRGGENYGYTF.